The entry that follows covers one TCR beta chain sequence. As yet, its antigen is unknown. The entry originates in a study of T-cell reconstitution after alpha-beta-depleted transplantation in children. As it was prepared, the TCRbeta library received unique molecular identifiers. Using its own MiXCR run on the PCR reads, TCRdb lists one record per CDR3 protein. The table records around 440,000 distinct CDR3 sequences, 15% to 20% of them present only once. V was clipped by 6 bases and J by 7 bases, with 13 bases between them. The germline V gene encodes CDR1 WSHSY and CDR2 SAAADI. This CDR3 is built from 13 residues. General study points: The authors attributed T-cell counts and diversity one year after transplant mostly to newly produced T cells. Surviving recipient T cells and intrathymic progenitors accounted for some patients' high TCRbeta diversity at day 60. About two months after transplant, alpha-beta T cells reportedly came from several hundred expanded graft clones.

The TCR was taken from a boy in the first two years of life who had a stem cell transplant for Wiskott-Aldrich syndrome, so the T cells may come from the graft donor. The rearrangement uses TRBV10-2 and TRBJ2-1, with D possibly TRBD2 on 6 matching bases. The sequencing here drew on PBMCs, mostly from graft donor cells, taken 360 days after TCRalphabeta/CD19-depleted stem cell transplant. The CDR3 nucleotides are TGCGCCAGCAGCGATAGCGGAACTAATGAGCAGTTCTTC. Protein: CASSDSGTNEQFF.